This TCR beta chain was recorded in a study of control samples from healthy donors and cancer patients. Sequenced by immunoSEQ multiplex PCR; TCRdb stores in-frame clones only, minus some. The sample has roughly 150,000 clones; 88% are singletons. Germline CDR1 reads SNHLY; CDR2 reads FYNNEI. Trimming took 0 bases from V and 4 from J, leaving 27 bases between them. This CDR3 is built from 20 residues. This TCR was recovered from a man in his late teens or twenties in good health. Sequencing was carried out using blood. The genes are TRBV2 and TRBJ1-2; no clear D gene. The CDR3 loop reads CASSEALRISSRAEGYGYTF. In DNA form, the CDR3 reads TGTGCCAGCAGTGAAGCGCTTCGTATCAGTAGTCGGGCTGAAGGCTATGGCTACACCTTC.